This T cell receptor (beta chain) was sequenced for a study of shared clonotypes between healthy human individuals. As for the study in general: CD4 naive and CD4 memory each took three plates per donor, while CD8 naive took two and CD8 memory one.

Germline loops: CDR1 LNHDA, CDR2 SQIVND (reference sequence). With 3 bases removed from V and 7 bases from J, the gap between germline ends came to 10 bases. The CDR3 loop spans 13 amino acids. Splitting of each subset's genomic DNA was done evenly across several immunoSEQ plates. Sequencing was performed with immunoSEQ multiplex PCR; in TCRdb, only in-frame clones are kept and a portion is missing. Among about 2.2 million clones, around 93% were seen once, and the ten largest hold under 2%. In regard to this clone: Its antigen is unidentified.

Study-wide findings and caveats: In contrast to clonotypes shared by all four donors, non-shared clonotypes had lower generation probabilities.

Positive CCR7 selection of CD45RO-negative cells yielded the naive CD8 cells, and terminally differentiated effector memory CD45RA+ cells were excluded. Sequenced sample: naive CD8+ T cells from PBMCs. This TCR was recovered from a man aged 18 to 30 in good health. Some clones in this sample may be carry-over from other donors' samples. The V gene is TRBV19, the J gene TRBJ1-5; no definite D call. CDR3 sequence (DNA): TGTGCCAGTAGTATGGCCAGGCTACAGCCCCAGCATTTT. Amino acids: CASSMARLQPQHF.